Sequencing of this TCR beta chain was carried out in a study of regulatory T cells in long-lasting Graves disease. Time point in this sample: persistent/refractory GD, antithyroid drugs over 5 years with positive TRAb. The TCR library used RNA extracted from PBMCs. This CDR3 is built from 15 residues. Germline loops: CDR1 LNHNV, CDR2 YYDKDF (reference sequence). Unmatched junction bases numbered 10, after V lost 1 base and J lost 13 bases. General observations from the study: Newly diagnosed disease favored TRBV20-1 and TRBJ2-1 over persistent disease. Among persistent patients, a larger number of public clonotypes were shared (around 2,700) than among newly diagnosed patients (about 950).

In the case of this clonotype: Its specificity is not known.

For TCR beta, libraries came from iRepertoire HTBI primers and Arm-PCR of CDR3 regions. In the source study's methods: Analysis of the samples identified about 62 TRBV and 14 TRBJ segments. MiXCR, applied by TCRdb to the multiplex PCR reads, yields one record per CDR3 protein. The V and J calls come from TCRdb's annotation, not from the publication. The sample carries 650,000 to 700,000 distinct CDR3 sequences, about 32% recorded once. The sample consisted of peripheral blood mononuclear cells (PBMCs), taken when the disease was refractory, from a patient treated with antithyroid drugs. The receptor's source is a female donor with Graves disease. This chain connects TRBV15 to TRBJ1-2; 12 bases are shared with TRBD1. CDR3 in amino acids: CATSRGRGQGASPTF. CDR3 DNA: TGTGCCACCAGCAGAGGAAGGGGACAGGGGGCGTCTCCCACCTTC. The variable domain in full, with the rest retrieved from reference TRBV15 and TRBJ1-2, is DAMVIQNPRYQVTQFGKPVTLSCSQTLNHNVMYWYQQKSSQAPKLLFHYYDKDFNNEADTPDNFQSRRPNTSFCFLDIRSPGLGDTAMYLCATSRGRGQGASPTFGSGTRLTVV.